Below are 23 T cell receptor beta chains sequenced from a single sample in a study of resident and recirculating memory T cells in vitiligo. The method was immunoSEQ multiplex PCR; TCRdb's version includes in-frame clones alone and lacks a portion of them. The repertoire consists of 70,000 to 75,000 clones, with about 89% occurring once and the leading ten covering just under 5%. Sequencing was carried out using blood. All receptors come from a male donor with vitiligo.

This clone was counted a single time. This chain links TRBV6-4 with TRBJ2-3, with TRBD2 matching over 13 bases. This CDR3 is built from 18 residues. Per the germline V gene, CDR1 is MRHNA and CDR2 is SNTAGT. The ends lost 2 bases at V and 2 bases at J; junction bases unmatched: 7. The CDR3 nucleotides are TGTGCCAGCAGTGACGGACTAGCGGGGGCCCCCCACACAGATACGCAGTATTTT. Amino acids: CASSDGLAGAPHTDTQYF.

For the CDR3, the DNA is TGTGCCAGCAGCTTGGCTTTCGGGGGCTACGAGCAGTACTTC. Its translation is CASSLAFGGYEQYF. V is TRBV5-5 and J is TRBJ2-7, with a tentative D call TRBD2 (6 bases). CDR1 is SGHKS, CDR2 YYEKEE, per germline (reference sequence). This CDR3 is built from 14 residues. The V end lost 0 bases, the J end lost 3 bases, and 10 bases lay between the germline ends.

V gene TRBV7-3 combines with J gene TRBJ2-1; a weak D match, TRBD1 (5 bases). The CDR3 consists of 16 residues. The V gene lost 1 base and the J gene lost 0 bases, with 10 bases spanning the gap. Per germline, CDR1 SGHTA and CDR2 FQGTGA. The CDR3 DNA is TGTGCCAGCAGCTTAATTGGCGACAGCTCCTACAATGAGCAGTTCTTC. It specifies CASSLIGDSSYNEQFF.

The CDR3 is CASSAEGVKRSYEQYF. Written as DNA, the CDR3 is TGTGCCAGCAGCGCAGAGGGTGTGAAAAGATCCTACGAGCAGTACTTC. The chain has TRBV9 and TRBJ2-7; perhaps TRBD2 as D (5 bases). The CDR3 runs to 16 residues. Trimming took off 3 bases at V and 1 base at J, with 17 bases between the two ends. Germline V gene sequence: CDR1 SGDLS, CDR2 YYNGEE.

V and J are TRBV13 and TRBJ2-1; 9 bases map to TRBD2. The CDR3 is made up of 16 amino acids. J gave up 8 bases and V 1 base, and 9 bases lay outside the gene matches. CDR1 is PRHDT and CDR2 is FYEKMQ in the germline V gene (reference sequence). The CDR3 is CASSLVGGGALDEQFF. The CDR3 coding sequence is TGTGCCAGCAGCTTAGTTGGCGGGGGGGCCTTAGATGAGCAGTTCTTC. Filled out from reference TRBV13 and TRBJ2-1, the complete variable domain reads AAGVIQSPRHLIKEKRETATLKCYPIPRHDTVYWYQQGPGQDPQFLISFYEKMQSDKGSIPDRFSAQQFSDYHSELNMSSLELGDSALYFCASSLVGGGALDEQFFGPGTRLTVL.

This clone was seen only once. V is TRBV6-1 and J is TRBJ2-3, with a tentative D call TRBD2 (5 bases). Per the germline V gene, CDR1 is MNHNS and CDR2 is SASEGT. CDR3 length: 13 residues. The V and J ends lost 2 bases and 4 bases respectively, with 7 bases between them. The CDR3 region has the DNA TGTGCCAGCAGTGAACCCGGGGCAGATACGCAGTATTTT. Its translation is CASSEPGADTQYF.

The CDR3 protein is CASGLGQGNTEAFF. The CDR3 nucleotides read TGTGCTAGTGGTCTAGGACAGGGGAACACTGAAGCTTTCTTT. This chain uses TRBV12-5 with TRBJ1-1; 8 bases agree with TRBD1. Germline CDR1 reads LGHNT; CDR2 reads FRNRAP. This CDR3 comprises 14 residues. V lost 5 bases, J lost 1 base, and 3 bases stayed unmatched. Using reference TRBV12-5 and TRBJ1-1 for the parts outside the CDR3, the full variable domain is DARVTQTPRHKVTEMGQEVTMRCQPILGHNTVFWYRQTMMQGLELLAYFRNRAPLDDSGMPKDRFSAEMPDATLATLKIQPSEPRDSAVYFCASGLGQGNTEAFFGQGTRLTVV.

V is TRBV13 and J is TRBJ1-2; tentatively, D is TRBD1 (6 bases). Germline V lookup: CDR1 PRHDT, CDR2 FYEKMQ (reference sequence). CDR3 length equals 13 residues. With 0 bases removed from V and 11 bases from J, the gap between germline ends came to 13 bases. Here the CDR3 reads CASSLGQGKRYTF. The CDR3 DNA follows: TGTGCCAGCAGCTTAGGACAGGGTAAGAGGTACACCTTC. The whole variable domain, filled in from reference TRBV13 and TRBJ1-2, reads AAGVIQSPRHLIKEKRETATLKCYPIPRHDTVYWYQQGPGQDPQFLISFYEKMQSDKGSIPDRFSAQQFSDYHSELNMSSLELGDSALYFCASSLGQGKRYTFGSGTRLTVV.

The chain carries TRBV7-9 and TRBJ2-5; a possible D gene is TRBD2 (6 bases). The V gene's germline CDR1 is SEHNR and CDR2 FQNEAQ (reference sequence). The CDR3 loop spans 10 amino acids. Trimming took 10 bases from V and 5 from J, leaving 8 bases between them. The CDR3 DNA reads as TGTGCCACCGGGGGTGAGACCCAGTACTTC. It specifies CATGGETQYF.

This chain connects TRBV6-6 to TRBJ1-2; TRBD1 is a possible D gene (6 bases). CDR1 is MNHNY and CDR2 is SVGAGI in the germline V gene (reference sequence). The CDR3 contains 16 residues. Trimming stripped 2 bases from V and 4 bases from J, with 17 bases between. The CDR3 protein is CASSYLLSTGGYGYTF. The DNA of the CDR3 is TGTGCCAGCAGTTACCTCCTATCGACAGGCGGCTATGGCTACACCTTC.

J is TRBJ2-7 and V is TRBV6-5; TRBD1 is a possible D gene (6 bases). Looked up from germline, CDR1 is MNHEY and CDR2 is SVGAGI. Deletions cut 6 bases from V and 1 base from J, with 16 bases between. This CDR3 spans 15 amino acids. Here the CDR3 DNA reads TGTGCCAGCAGATCTAGACGAGGGGGTTCCTACGAGCAGTACTTC. Protein product: CASRSRRGGSYEQYF.

This chain uses TRBV5-6 with TRBJ1-2; D uncertain. The CDR3 sequence is 11 residues long. V was clipped by 10 bases and J by 8 bases, with 15 bases between them. CDR1 SGHDT and CDR2 YYEEEE come from the germline V gene. The CDR3 nucleotides read TGTGCCCCTCCGCCCGGGGAGGGCTACACCTTC. Its protein is CAPPPGEGYTF.

J is TRBJ1-1 and V is TRBV4-3; D gene uncertain. This CDR3 spans 14 amino acids. Germline loops: CDR1 LGHNA, CDR2 YSLEER. V was pared by 3 bases and J by 0 bases, with 8 bases between. CDR3 coding DNA: TGCGCCAGCAGCCATGACACCATGAACACTGAAGCTTTCTTT. Its translation: CASSHDTMNTEAFF.

The chain is built from TRBV5-1 and TRBJ2-7; 7 positions agree with TRBD1. Germline lookup yields CDR1 SGHRS and CDR2 YFSETQ. J gave up 2 bases and V 4 bases, and 6 bases lay outside the gene matches. The CDR3 spans 14 residues. CDR3 amino acids: CASSGKDRTYEQYF. For the CDR3, the DNA is TGCGCCAGCAGCGGAAAGGACAGGACCTACGAGCAGTACTTC.

The chain carries TRBV10-3 and TRBJ1-4; the D gene is possibly TRBD1 (5 bases). The CDR3 spans 13 residues. Germline V CDR1 and CDR2: ENHRY, SYGVKD. Deletions cut 2 bases from V and 8 bases from J, with 9 bases between. Here the CDR3 reads CAISEGGTEKLFF. CDR3 DNA: TGTGCCATCAGTGAGGGGGGGACCGAAAAACTGTTTTTT.

The chain couples TRBV9 to TRBJ2-3; TRBD2 agrees at 12 bases. Germline-derived CDR1 and CDR2 are SGDLS and YYNGEE. Germline trimming cut 0 bases from V and 9 bases from J; bases unmatched to any gene: 2. The CDR3 spans 14 residues. The CDR3 DNA follows: TGTGCCAGCAGCGTAGAACTAGCGGGGGGAACGCAGTATTTT. Its protein is CASSVELAGGTQYF. The variable domain in full, completed from reference TRBV9 and TRBJ2-3, reads DSGVTQTPKHLITATGQRVTLRCSPRSGDLSVYWYQQSLDQGLQFLIQYYNGEERAKGNILERFSAQQFPDLHSELNLSSLELGDSALYFCASSVELAGGTQYFGPGTRLTVL.

The rearrangement joins TRBV4-1 to TRBJ1-5; a weak D match, TRBD1 (5 bases). Germline V gene sequence: CDR1 MGHRA, CDR2 YSYEKL. This CDR3 contains 15 residues. The V and J ends lost 4 bases and 4 bases respectively, with 14 bases between them. In DNA form, the CDR3 reads TGCGCCAGCAGCCGGATCCGGGACTCTAATCAGCCCCAGCATTTT. It is translated as CASSRIRDSNQPQHF.

The chain employs TRBV15 and TRBJ2-7; 7 bases map to TRBD1. This CDR3 is built from 14 residues. The ends lost 5 bases at V and 2 bases at J; junction bases unmatched: 6. Looked up from germline, CDR1 is LNHNV and CDR2 is YYDKDF (reference sequence). CDR3 DNA sequence: TGTGCCACCAGCGGGGTGGACAGGCCCTACGAGCAGTACTTC. This codes for CATSGVDRPYEQYF. Combining the CDR3 with reference TRBV15 and TRBJ2-7 gives the whole variable domain DAMVIQNPRYQVTQFGKPVTLSCSQTLNHNVMYWYQQKSSQAPKLLFHYYDKDFNNEADTPDNFQSRRPNTSFCFLDIRSPGLGDTAMYLCATSGVDRPYEQYFGPGTRLTVT.

This sequence joins TRBV12-5 and TRBJ1-5; a possible D gene is TRBD1 (5 bases). Trimming left V 3 bases short and J 2 bases short, with 20 bases between. Germline V gene sequence: CDR1 LGHNT, CDR2 FRNRAP. The CDR3 runs to 18 residues. The CDR3 loop is CASGFRGGLGGGNQPQHF. In nucleotides, the CDR3 is TGTGCTAGTGGTTTCCGAGGAGGCTTGGGGGGGGGCAATCAGCCCCAGCATTTT.

The rearrangement joins TRBV7-8 to TRBJ2-5; tentatively, D is TRBD2 (6 bases). Germline CDR1 and CDR2: SGHVS and FQNEAQ. The CDR3 is made up of 14 amino acids. The V end was cut by 5 bases, the J end by 5 bases, with 15 bases between. The CDR3 here is CASSARWGRETQYF. As DNA, the CDR3 is TGTGCCAGCAGCGCGAGGTGGGGGAGGGAGACCCAGTACTTC.

This rearrangement joins TRBV11-3 to TRBJ1-1; 8 nucleotides align to TRBD1. In germline, CDR1 is SGHNT, CDR2 YENEEA. The CDR3 totals 15 residues. V gave up 4 bases and J gave up 1 base; unmatched junction bases: 5. This CDR3 is CASSSTGTGNTEAFF. CDR3 nucleotide sequence: TGTGCCAGCAGCTCTACCGGGACAGGGAACACTGAAGCTTTCTTT.

Turning to this clone: A junction end diverges from the germline sequence, so it may reflect a read error. The V gene is TRBV7-7, the J gene TRBJ2-2, with D perhaps matching TRBD1 (5 bases). The CDR3 is made up of 17 amino acids. The germline CDR1 and CDR2 sequences are SSHAT and FNYEAQ (reference sequence). The CDR3 region has the DNA TGTGCTAGCAGCTTACAATTTTTAACAGGGAACACCGGGGAGCTGTTTTTT. It is translated as CASSLQFLTGNTGELFF.

The rearrangement uses TRBV5-8 and TRBJ1-1; D unresolved. CDR3 length: 16 amino acids. Per germline, CDR1 SGHTS and CDR2 YDEGEE. V lost 5 bases and J lost 1, with 18 bases in between. Here the CDR3 DNA reads TGTGCCAGCAGATCACCGGGGATTAATTGGAACACTGAAGCTTTCTTT. As protein: CASRSPGINWNTEAFF.